This T cell receptor beta chain comes out of a study of long-term antiretroviral therapy in people with HIV. Study-wide findings and caveats: Dominating the repertoire at all time points were the clones that expanded before ART.

Each donor provided at least one pre-ART PBMC sample and at least two post-ART PBMC samples. There were no participants with HIV treated outside the United States. Concerning this clone itself: The antigen is not known.

The V end was cut by 5 bases, the J end by 7 bases, with 12 bases between. CDR3 length: 12 amino acids. The germline gives CDR1 MNHEY, CDR2 SMNVEV (reference sequence). Runs used v3.0 of the immunoSEQ assay and were done at survey level. The table came from immunoSEQ multiplex PCR; TCRdb's copy has only in-frame clones and leaves some out. This table holds 30,000 to 40,000 clones, around 79% found once. The TCR originated in a man between 18 and 29 years old with HIV. The genes are TRBV27 and TRBJ2-7, with D perhaps TRBD2 (5 bases). The specimen was unsorted PBMCs, collected 1.9 years after starting antiretroviral therapy. CDR3 sequence reads: CASSPSGLEQYF. The CDR3 DNA reads as TGTGCCAGCAGTCCCTCGGGATTGGAGCAGTACTTC.